These T cell receptor beta chains were read from a single sample in a study of CD8+ T cells in alopecia areata. Some clones are missing from TCRdb's copy, which holds only in-frame ones; the method was immunoSEQ multiplex PCR. In the table there are about 140,000 clones, about three fifths of which are singletons. The sequencing sample was made of CD4+ T cells sorted from blood. The receptors derive from a human donor in good health. Both conserved end residues are part of each CDR3. D genes are given only for firm matches. Not all rows give a size; the values are once, few, many and, for expanded clones, a class.

size: -; V: TRBV4-1; D: TRBD1; J: TRBJ1-2; DNA: TGCGCCAGCAGCCAAGGACAGGGGGCATGGTCTGGCTACACCTTC; CDR3: CASSQGQGAWSGYTF
size: few; V: TRBV29-1; D: -; J: TRBJ2-3; DNA: TGCAGTGTAGATACAGTCTCATTGGGGGATACGCAGTATTTT; CDR3: CSVDTVSLGDTQYF
size: once; V: TRBV2; D: TRBD1; J: TRBJ1-1; DNA: TGTGCCAGCACTCTGGGACAGATAAACACTGAAGCTTTCTTT; CDR3: CASTLGQINTEAFF
size: -; V: TRBV5-1; D: -; J: TRBJ2-7; DNA: TGCGCCAGCAGCTTGGAGTCCGTTTTGGCCAGGAGGGACTTC; CDR3: CASSLESVLARRDF
size: -; V: TRBV5-6; D: -; J: TRBJ2-7; DNA: TGTGCCAGCAGCCTTACGCTTCCAGGGGCCCGACGCGAGCAGTACTTC; CDR3: CASSLTLPGARREQYF
size: -; V: TRBV29-1; D: -; J: TRBJ1-3; DNA: TGCAGCGTAACAGCCTCTGGAAACACCATATATTTT; CDR3: CSVTASGNTIYF
size: once; V: TRBV29-1; D: -; J: TRBJ2-1; DNA: TGCAGCGTTAACAGGGGGGACTACCTCGGTGAGCAGTTCTTC; CDR3: CSVNRGDYLGEQFF
size: -; V: TRBV7-2; D: TRBD1; J: TRBJ1-2; DNA: TGTGCCAGCAGCCTAGGACAGGGGACGGGCTACACCTTC; CDR3: CASSLGQGTGYTF
size: -; V: TRBV9; D: -; J: TRBJ1-4; DNA: TGTGCCAGCAGCGTAGCACCGGAGGCAACTAATGAAAAACTGTTTTTT; CDR3: CASSVAPEATNEKLFF
size: -; V: TRBV11-2; D: TRBD1; J: TRBJ2-2; DNA: TGTGCCAGCAGCGGCAACAGGGGCGAAATAAACACCGGGGAGCTGTTTTTT; CDR3: CASSGNRGEINTGELFF
size: -; V: TRBV12-5; D: -; J: TRBJ2-5; DNA: TGTGCTAGTGGTTTGGATTCAGGGATGAAGACCCAGTACTTC; CDR3: CASGLDSGMKTQYF
size: -; V: TRBV5-1; D: -; J: TRBJ2-3; DNA: TGCGCCAGCAGCGGACTCACAGATACGCAGTATTTT; CDR3: CASSGLTDTQYF
size: -; V: TRBV5-1; D: -; J: TRBJ2-1; DNA: TGCGCCAGCAGCTTGGGGGAAGGACCTGAGCAGTTCTTC; CDR3: CASSLGEGPEQFF
size: few; V: TRBV2; D: TRBD1; J: TRBJ2-5; DNA: TGTGCCAGCAGTGTCAGGGGGAGTCGTGAGACCCAGTACTTC; CDR3: CASSVRGSRETQYF
size: -; V: TRBV29-1; D: TRBD2; J: TRBJ2-3; DNA: TGCAGCGTTGTCGGGACTAGCGGGAGAGATACGCAGTATTTT; CDR3: CSVVGTSGRDTQYF
size: -; V: TRBV4-1; D: -; J: TRBJ1-5; DNA: TGCGCCAGCAGCCACCCAGGGGTTGGGCAGCCCCAGCATTTT; CDR3: CASSHPGVGQPQHF
size: -; V: TRBV4-1; D: -; J: TRBJ2-1; DNA: TGCGCCAGCAGCCTCACCGGGAGTTACAATGAGCAGTTCTTC; CDR3: CASSLTGSYNEQFF
size: -; V: TRBV4-2; D: -; J: TRBJ2-7; DNA: TGTGCCAGCAGCCAAGACCTCCTTGAGCAGTACTTC; CDR3: CASSQDLLEQYF
size: -; V: TRBV2; D: TRBD2; J: TRBJ2-3; DNA: TGTGCCAGCAGTGCCGATAGCGGGAGTTCAGATACGCAGTATTTT; CDR3: CASSADSGSSDTQYF
size: -; V: TRBV30; D: -; J: TRBJ1-2; DNA: TGTGCCTGGGGGGGCATTCAGCCAGGAACCTATGGCTACACCTTC; CDR3: CAWGGIQPGTYGYTF
size: -; V: TRBV29-1; D: -; J: TRBJ2-1; DNA: TGCAGCGTTGGCAGGACCAATGAGCAGTTCTTC; CDR3: CSVGRTNEQFF
size: -; V: TRBV6-6; D: -; J: TRBJ2-2; DNA: TGTGCCAGCAGTTACTCCCTCACCGGGGAGCTGTTTTTT; CDR3: CASSYSLTGELFF
size: -; V: TRBV2; D: -; J: TRBJ2-5; DNA: TGTGCCAGCAGTGGGGACGAAGAGACCCAGTACTTC; CDR3: CASSGDEETQYF
size: -; V: TRBV28; D: -; J: TRBJ2-7; DNA: TGTGCCAGCAGAGAGTGGAGCTCCTACGAGCAGTACTTC; CDR3: CASREWSSYEQYF
size: few; V: TRBV30; D: -; J: TRBJ1-1; DNA: TGTGCCTGGAATTCGGGGGCGCCGAACACTGAAGCTTTCTTT; CDR3: CAWNSGAPNTEAFF
size: -; V: TRBV29-1; D: TRBD1; J: TRBJ1-5; DNA: TGCAGCGTTCGGACAGGGGAGGATCTTTCCCAGCATTTT; CDR3: CSVRTGEDLSQHF
size: -; V: TRBV9; D: TRBD1; J: TRBJ2-7; DNA: TGTGCCAGTTCTAGGGACAGGGGCTACGAGCAGTACTTC; CDR3: CASSRDRGYEQYF
size: few; V: TRBV5-1; D: -; J: TRBJ1-1; DNA: TGCGCCAGCAGCTTGGCCTCCGTACGGGGAGAAGCTTTCTTT; CDR3: CASSLASVRGEAFF
size: many; V: TRBV7-2; D: TRBD2; J: TRBJ2-5; DNA: TGTGCCAGCAGCCGGACTAGCGGGAACCAAGAGACCCAGTACTTC; CDR3: CASSRTSGNQETQYF